These T cell receptor beta chains were read from a single sample in a study of human T cells and chemical hapten exposure. TCRdb analysed the RACE reads with MiXCR anew, one entry per CDR3 protein. Here the sample spans over 75,000 distinct CDR3 sequences, about 6.8% being singletons. The material sequenced was whole blood, taken in connection with sensitization to the hapten diphenylcyclopropenone (DPC). The receptor set was obtained from a woman in her thirties with alopecia areata. Some clones in this sample may be carry-over from other donors' samples. Both conserved end residues are part of each CDR3. A D gene is named only where the DNA matches it firmly. Clone size is stated in some rows and not others, as once, few, many or a class when expanded.

cdr3_nt: TGTGCCAGCAGTTTAGGACAGAGCGGCTACACCTTC
cdr3_aa: CASSLGQSGYTF
j_call: TRBJ1-2
v_call: TRBV12-3/TRBV12-4
clone_size: many
d_call: .

cdr3_nt: TGTGCCATCAGTGGAGGACAGAGCAATCAGCCCCAGCATTTT
cdr3_aa: CAISGGQSNQPQHF
j_call: TRBJ1-5
v_call: TRBV10-3
clone_size: many
d_call: .

cdr3_nt: TGTGCCAGCAGCTCGGGACTTAGCGGGGGGGCCTACAATGAGCAGTTCTTC
cdr3_aa: CASSSGLSGGAYNEQFF
j_call: TRBJ2-1
v_call: TRBV11-3
clone_size: few
d_call: TRBD2

cdr3_nt: TGCGCCAGCAATTCTTGGGAGGACGTCGGGGAGCTGTTTTTT
cdr3_aa: CASNSWEDVGELFF
j_call: TRBJ2-2
v_call: TRBV5-1
clone_size: many
d_call: .

cdr3_nt: TGTGCCAGCAGTTACTCCAGGGGGGGGGCTTTCTTT
cdr3_aa: CASSYSRGGAFF
j_call: TRBJ1-1
v_call: TRBV6-5
clone_size: many
d_call: TRBD1

cdr3_nt: TGTGCCAGTAGTTCCCCTCCCGGGGCTATACTCACCGGGGAGCTGTTTTTT
cdr3_aa: CASSSPPGAILTGELFF
j_call: TRBJ2-2
v_call: TRBV19
clone_size: many
d_call: .

cdr3_nt: TGTGCCAGCAGTCGGAGACAGAGCAATCAGCCCCAGCATTTT
cdr3_aa: CASSRRQSNQPQHF
j_call: TRBJ1-5
v_call: TRBV12-3/TRBV12-4
clone_size: few
d_call: .

cdr3_nt: TGTGCCAGCAGCCAAGTATCGGGCGGCGTGCACACCATATATTTT
cdr3_aa: CASSQVSGGVHTIYF
j_call: TRBJ1-3
v_call: TRBV3-1
clone_size: many
d_call: .

cdr3_nt: TGTGCCAGCAGTGCGGGACACGCTAACTATGGCTACACCTTC
cdr3_aa: CASSAGHANYGYTF
j_call: TRBJ1-2
v_call: TRBV25-1
clone_size: few
d_call: .

cdr3_nt: TGTGCCAGCACAGGGAATGTGGACTATGGCTACACCTTC
cdr3_aa: CASTGNVDYGYTF
j_call: TRBJ1-2
v_call: TRBV2
clone_size: many
d_call: .

cdr3_nt: TGTGCCAGCTCACCGTCCGCGGGACAGGGTGGGGCAACTGAAGCTTTCTTT
cdr3_aa: CASSPSAGQGGATEAFF
j_call: TRBJ1-1
v_call: TRBV18
clone_size: few
d_call: TRBD1

cdr3_nt: TGCGCCAGCGGGACAGGGCAAGAGACCCAGTACTTC
cdr3_aa: CASGTGQETQYF
j_call: TRBJ2-5
v_call: TRBV5-1
clone_size: many
d_call: TRBD1

cdr3_nt: TGTGCCAGCTCACCACGTTCCTCCAATCAGCCCCAGCATTTT
cdr3_aa: CASSPRSSNQPQHF
j_call: TRBJ1-5
v_call: TRBV18
clone_size: .
d_call: .

cdr3_nt: TGTGCCAGCAGCTTTAGGGGGGCCGCCGGGGAGCTGTTTTTT
cdr3_aa: CASSFRGAAGELFF
j_call: TRBJ2-2
v_call: TRBV13
clone_size: many
d_call: .

cdr3_nt: TGTGCCAGCTCCCTGGCTAGCGGCACCGGGGAGCTGTTTTTT
cdr3_aa: CASSLASGTGELFF
j_call: TRBJ2-2
v_call: TRBV7-3
clone_size: many
d_call: TRBD2

cdr3_nt: TGTGCCACCAGCAGAGATAATGGAGCAGTTGGAGAAAAACTGTTTTTT
cdr3_aa: CATSRDNGAVGEKLFF
j_call: TRBJ1-4
v_call: TRBV15
clone_size: .
d_call: .

cdr3_nt: TGTGCCATCAGTGAGTCGCGGGGAGCTCCTCGCTCACCCCTCCACTTT
cdr3_aa: CAISESRGAPRSPLHF
j_call: TRBJ1-6
v_call: TRBV10-3
clone_size: .
d_call: .

cdr3_nt: .
cdr3_aa: CASSFLAGGHGYTF
j_call: TRBJ1-2
v_call: TRBV27
clone_size: few
d_call: .

cdr3_nt: TGTGCCAGCAGTTTAAAGGTGGACTCACCCCTCCACTTT
cdr3_aa: CASSLKVDSPLHF
j_call: TRBJ1-6
v_call: TRBV12-3/TRBV12-4
clone_size: many
d_call: .

cdr3_nt: TGCGCCAGCAGCTCGGACCCGACGTACCAAGAGACCCAGTACTTC
cdr3_aa: CASSSDPTYQETQYF
j_call: TRBJ2-5
v_call: TRBV5-1
clone_size: few
d_call: .

cdr3_nt: TGTGCCAGCAGCCCCGAAGGGAGCAATCAGCCCCAGCATTTT
cdr3_aa: CASSPEGSNQPQHF
j_call: TRBJ1-5
v_call: TRBV11-2
clone_size: few
d_call: .

cdr3_nt: TGTGCCAGCTCTTACGAAGGGACTAATCAGCCCCAGCATTTT
cdr3_aa: CASSYEGTNQPQHF
j_call: TRBJ1-5
v_call: TRBV2
clone_size: many
d_call: .

cdr3_nt: TGTGCCAGCAGGCTGCCCGGGGGGAACACTGAAGCTTTCTTT
cdr3_aa: CASRLPGGNTEAFF
j_call: TRBJ1-1
v_call: TRBV2
clone_size: many
d_call: .

cdr3_nt: TGTGCCAGCAGCCATTTAAGAGGAAGGGGAGACACCAATGAGCAGTTCTTC
cdr3_aa: CASSHLRGRGDTNEQFF
j_call: TRBJ2-1
v_call: TRBV3-1
clone_size: many
d_call: .

cdr3_nt: TGTGCCAGCAGACCCATGGACAGGGGCACTTATAGCAATCAGCCCCAGCATTTT
cdr3_aa: CASRPMDRGTYSNQPQHF
j_call: TRBJ1-5
v_call: TRBV27
clone_size: few
d_call: TRBD1

cdr3_nt: TGTGCCAGCAGCTTAGATACAGGTCTCCCATACGAGCAGTACTTC
cdr3_aa: CASSLDTGLPYEQYF
j_call: TRBJ2-7
v_call: TRBV7-8
clone_size: many
d_call: .

cdr3_nt: TGCAGCGTTGAAGGCAAAGCTAATGAAAAACTGTTTTTT
cdr3_aa: CSVEGKANEKLFF
j_call: TRBJ1-4
v_call: TRBV29-1
clone_size: many
d_call: .

cdr3_nt: TGCGCCAGCAGCTTGGGGGGCTTTGGCTACACCTTC
cdr3_aa: CASSLGGFGYTF
j_call: TRBJ1-2
v_call: TRBV5-1
clone_size: medium-sized
d_call: .

cdr3_nt: TGTGCCAGCACCCCGGGACTAGCGGGGCCCGGGGAGCTGTTTTTT
cdr3_aa: CASTPGLAGPGELFF
j_call: TRBJ2-2
v_call: TRBV11-2
clone_size: few
d_call: TRBD2

cdr3_nt: TGCAGCGTTGAAGAAGGACTAGCGGGGACTTACAATGAGCAGTTCTTC
cdr3_aa: CSVEEGLAGTYNEQFF
j_call: TRBJ2-1
v_call: TRBV29-1
clone_size: many
d_call: TRBD2

cdr3_nt: TGTGCCAGCAGCGGAGGGGACAGCTACACCGGGGAGCTGTTTTTT
cdr3_aa: CASSGGDSYTGELFF
j_call: TRBJ2-2
v_call: TRBV3-1
clone_size: many
d_call: .

cdr3_nt: TGTGCCAGCAGAAGGCCCGGGCGACGGAGCTTAGGAGGAACTGAAGCTTTCTTT
cdr3_aa: CASRRPGRRSLGGTEAFF
j_call: TRBJ1-1
v_call: TRBV19
clone_size: few
d_call: .

cdr3_nt: TGTGCCAGCAGTAAGAGACAGAGCAATCAGCCCCAGCATTTT
cdr3_aa: CASSKRQSNQPQHF
j_call: TRBJ1-5
v_call: TRBV2
clone_size: many
d_call: .

cdr3_nt: TGTGCCTGGAGCGGAGCGGGGCCGGGGGAGCAGTACTTC
cdr3_aa: CAWSGAGPGEQYF
j_call: TRBJ2-7
v_call: TRBV30
clone_size: .
d_call: TRBD2

cdr3_nt: TGTGCCATCAGTGGGTTACAGGGTCTTGATGGCTACACCTTC
cdr3_aa: CAISGLQGLDGYTF
j_call: TRBJ1-2
v_call: TRBV10-3
clone_size: .
d_call: .

cdr3_nt: TGTGCCAGCTCTTTACCACCGCCGAACACTGAAGCTTTCTTT
cdr3_aa: CASSLPPPNTEAFF
j_call: TRBJ1-1
v_call: TRBV18
clone_size: many
d_call: .

cdr3_nt: TGTGCCAGCAGTGAGCAGGGAAATACGTTAGCTTTCTTT
cdr3_aa: CASSEQGNTLAFF
j_call: TRBJ1-1
v_call: TRBV2
clone_size: .
d_call: .

cdr3_nt: TGTGCCAGCAGCTTCTCCTATGGAGGCAATGAGCAGTTCTTC
cdr3_aa: CASSFSYGGNEQFF
j_call: TRBJ2-1
v_call: TRBV13
clone_size: many
d_call: .

cdr3_nt: TGCAGTGCACCTGACACCCGCGATACGCAGTATTTT
cdr3_aa: CSAPDTRDTQYF
j_call: TRBJ2-3
v_call: TRBV20-1
clone_size: many
d_call: .

cdr3_nt: TGTGCCAGCAGCGCCAAACAGGGGGCTGACGTTGGCTACACCTTC
cdr3_aa: CASSAKQGADVGYTF
j_call: TRBJ1-2
v_call: TRBV13
clone_size: few
d_call: TRBD1

cdr3_nt: TGTGCCAGCAGCTTAGAGAGGGGGGAGACCCAGTACTTC
cdr3_aa: CASSLERGETQYF
j_call: TRBJ2-5
v_call: TRBV11-2
clone_size: .
d_call: .

cdr3_nt: TGTGCCAGTGCGGGACAGAACACTGAAGCTTTCTTT
cdr3_aa: CASAGQNTEAFF
j_call: TRBJ1-1
v_call: TRBV9
clone_size: .
d_call: .

cdr3_nt: TGTGCCAGCAGTTACATGGGACCCTCCGATTTGCCCCAGCATTTT
cdr3_aa: CASSYMGPSDLPQHF
j_call: TRBJ1-5
v_call: TRBV6-6
clone_size: many
d_call: .

cdr3_nt: TGTGCCAGCAGTGAACGCAGGGAAGAGACCCAGTACTTC
cdr3_aa: CASSERREETQYF
j_call: TRBJ2-5
v_call: TRBV2
clone_size: many
d_call: .

cdr3_nt: TGTGCCTGGAGAAAAGCCGGGTCGAACACTGAAGCTTTCTTT
cdr3_aa: CAWRKAGSNTEAFF
j_call: TRBJ1-1
v_call: TRBV30
clone_size: few
d_call: .

cdr3_nt: TGTGCCAGCAGTTTTTCGTGGGTTTCCGAGCAGTACTTC
cdr3_aa: CASSFSWVSEQYF
j_call: TRBJ2-7
v_call: TRBV12-3/TRBV12-4
clone_size: .
d_call: .

cdr3_nt: TGTGCCAGCAGCCATCAGACGACCTCCTACGAGCAGTACTTC
cdr3_aa: CASSHQTTSYEQYF
j_call: TRBJ2-7
v_call: TRBV3-1
clone_size: many
d_call: .

cdr3_nt: TGCGCCAGCAGCTTAACCGGGACCACCACCGGGGAGCTGTTTTTT
cdr3_aa: CASSLTGTTTGELFF
j_call: TRBJ2-2
v_call: TRBV5-1
clone_size: .
d_call: .

cdr3_nt: TGTGCCAGCAGCTCCCCGGCAACAAAAAACATTCAGTACTTC
cdr3_aa: CASSSPATKNIQYF
j_call: TRBJ2-4
v_call: TRBV5-4
clone_size: .
d_call: .

cdr3_nt: TGTGCCAGTAGTGACCGATATAGCAATCAGCCCCAGCATTTT
cdr3_aa: CASSDRYSNQPQHF
j_call: TRBJ1-5
v_call: TRBV19
clone_size: many
d_call: .

cdr3_nt: TGTGCCAGCAGCGTAGCCGTTAGTGGTGTCAAGACCGGGGAGCTGTTTTTT
cdr3_aa: CASSVAVSGVKTGELFF
j_call: TRBJ2-2
v_call: TRBV9
clone_size: .
d_call: .

cdr3_nt: TGTGCCATCAGTGAGGGTCTTTTTCCGTACGAGCAGTACTTC
cdr3_aa: CAISEGLFPYEQYF
j_call: TRBJ2-7
v_call: TRBV10-3
clone_size: few
d_call: .

cdr3_nt: TGTGCCTGGAGTGTGTTTAACTCGCCAGAGACCCAGTACTTC
cdr3_aa: CAWSVFNSPETQYF
j_call: TRBJ2-5
v_call: TRBV30
clone_size: many
d_call: .

cdr3_nt: TGCAGCGTTGGAGGGTACGAGACCCAGTACTTC
cdr3_aa: CSVGGYETQYF
j_call: TRBJ2-5
v_call: TRBV29-1
clone_size: many
d_call: .

cdr3_nt: TGTGCCAGCAGCCTAGTGTTGGGTTACGAGCAGTACTTC
cdr3_aa: CASSLVLGYEQYF
j_call: TRBJ2-7
v_call: TRBV7-2
clone_size: many
d_call: .

cdr3_nt: TGTGCCAGCAGCTTAGGAACAGGGCCCACTGAAGCTTTCTTT
cdr3_aa: CASSLGTGPTEAFF
j_call: TRBJ1-1
v_call: TRBV11-2
clone_size: .
d_call: .

cdr3_nt: TGTGCCAGCAGCCCCAGGCGATCCACTGAAGCTTTCTTT
cdr3_aa: CASSPRRSTEAFF
j_call: TRBJ1-1
v_call: TRBV7-8
clone_size: many
d_call: .

cdr3_nt: TGTGCCAGCAGTCTCAATCCTTCAAGCACTGAAGCTTTCTTT
cdr3_aa: CASSLNPSSTEAFF
j_call: TRBJ1-1
v_call: TRBV27
clone_size: many
d_call: .

cdr3_nt: TGTGCCAGCTCACCACCCCTAGCGGGGGGTTTTGGACCCGGTGAGCAGTTCTTC
cdr3_aa: CASSPPLAGGFGPGEQFF
j_call: TRBJ2-1
v_call: TRBV18
clone_size: many
d_call: TRBD2